This TCR beta chain was sequenced in a study of OX40 agonist ivuxolimab in advanced cancers. Points on this clone: Antigen specificity is unknown.

The CDR3 spans 14 residues. The V gene's germline CDR1 is SGHDT and CDR2 YYEEEE. V was trimmed by 9 bases and J by 1 base, leaving 11 bases between them. Findings and limits, study-wide: Several nonresponders also turned out to have low normalized T-cell clonal expansion.

Profiling relied on immunoSEQ multiplex PCR, and the TCRdb table lists in-frame clones only, not all of them. This repertoire shows 95,000 to 150,000 clones, approximately 92% found once; its top ten account for around 0.15%. This receptor was identified in an adult with an advanced solid tumor such as melanoma, head and neck, liver or kidney cancer. The chain links TRBV5-6 to TRBJ2-6; D unclear. The material was CD4+ or CD8+ T cells sorted from blood, obtained in a trial of the OX40 agonist ivuxolimab. The CDR3 here is CATDVFSGANVLTF. The CDR3, as DNA: TGTGCCACCGATGTATTTTCTGGGGCCAACGTCCTGACTTTC.